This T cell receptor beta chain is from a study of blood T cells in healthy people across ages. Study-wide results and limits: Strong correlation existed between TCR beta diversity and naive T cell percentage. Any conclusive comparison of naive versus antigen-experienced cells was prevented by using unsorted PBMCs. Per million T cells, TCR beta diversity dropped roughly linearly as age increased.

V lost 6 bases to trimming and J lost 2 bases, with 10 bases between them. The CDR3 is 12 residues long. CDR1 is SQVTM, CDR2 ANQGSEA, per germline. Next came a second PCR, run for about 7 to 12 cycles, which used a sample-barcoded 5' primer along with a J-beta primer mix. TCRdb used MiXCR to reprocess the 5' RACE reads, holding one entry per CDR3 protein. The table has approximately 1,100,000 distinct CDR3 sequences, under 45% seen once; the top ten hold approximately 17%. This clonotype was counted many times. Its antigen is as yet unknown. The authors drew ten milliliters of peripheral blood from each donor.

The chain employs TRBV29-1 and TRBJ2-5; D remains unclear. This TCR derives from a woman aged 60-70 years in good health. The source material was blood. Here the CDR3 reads CSVGSTQETQYF. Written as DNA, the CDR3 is TGCAGCGTCGGGTCTACGCAAGAGACCCAGTACTTC.